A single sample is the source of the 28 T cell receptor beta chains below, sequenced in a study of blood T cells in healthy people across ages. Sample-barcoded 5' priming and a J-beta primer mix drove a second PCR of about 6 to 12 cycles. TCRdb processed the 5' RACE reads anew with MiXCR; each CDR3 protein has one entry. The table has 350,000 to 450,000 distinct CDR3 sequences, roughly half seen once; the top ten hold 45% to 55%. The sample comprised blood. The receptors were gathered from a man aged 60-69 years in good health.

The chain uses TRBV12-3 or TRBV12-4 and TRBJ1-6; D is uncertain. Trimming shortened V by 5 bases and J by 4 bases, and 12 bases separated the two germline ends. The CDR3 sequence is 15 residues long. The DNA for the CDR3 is TGTGCCAGCAGTAACCTAGACCAATATAATTCACCCCTCCACTTT. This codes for CASSNLDQYNSPLHF.

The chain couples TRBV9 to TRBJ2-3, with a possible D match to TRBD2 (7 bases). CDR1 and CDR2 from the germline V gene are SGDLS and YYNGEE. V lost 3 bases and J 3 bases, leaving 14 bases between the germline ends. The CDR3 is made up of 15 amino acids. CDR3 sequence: CASSERGGRTDTQYF. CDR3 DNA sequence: TGTGCCAGCAGCGAAAGGGGGGGTCGAACAGATACGCAGTATTTT.

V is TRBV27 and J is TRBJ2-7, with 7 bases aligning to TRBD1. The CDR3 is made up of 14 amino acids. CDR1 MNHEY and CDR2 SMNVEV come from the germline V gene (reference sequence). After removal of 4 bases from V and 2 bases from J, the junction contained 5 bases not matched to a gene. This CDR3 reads CASSSDRMTYEQYF. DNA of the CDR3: TGTGCCAGCAGTTCGGACAGGATGACCTACGAGCAGTACTTC.

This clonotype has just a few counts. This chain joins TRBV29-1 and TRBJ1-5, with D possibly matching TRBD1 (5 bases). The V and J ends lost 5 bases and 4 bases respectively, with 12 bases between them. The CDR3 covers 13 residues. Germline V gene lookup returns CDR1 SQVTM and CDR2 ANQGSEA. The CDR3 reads CSVFGDGNQPQHF. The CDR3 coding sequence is TGCAGCGTTTTTGGGGACGGTAATCAGCCCCAGCATTTT.

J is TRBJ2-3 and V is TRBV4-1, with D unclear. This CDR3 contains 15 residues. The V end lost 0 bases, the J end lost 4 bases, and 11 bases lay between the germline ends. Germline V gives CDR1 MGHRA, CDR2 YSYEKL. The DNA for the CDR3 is TGCGCCAGCAGCCAAGAGGTTATCGGACCAGATACGCAGTATTTT. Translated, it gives CASSQEVIGPDTQYF.

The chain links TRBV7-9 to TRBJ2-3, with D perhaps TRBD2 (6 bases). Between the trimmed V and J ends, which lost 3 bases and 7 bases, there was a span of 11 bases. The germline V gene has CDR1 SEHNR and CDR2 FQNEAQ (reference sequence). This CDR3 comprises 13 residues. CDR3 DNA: TGTGCCAGCAGCTTGGAGGGCTGGTATACGCAGTATTTT. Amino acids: CASSLEGWYTQYF.

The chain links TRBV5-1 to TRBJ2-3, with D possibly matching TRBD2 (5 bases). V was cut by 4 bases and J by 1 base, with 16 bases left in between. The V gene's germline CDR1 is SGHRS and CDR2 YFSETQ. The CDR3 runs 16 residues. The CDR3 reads CASSPAQVARTDTQYF. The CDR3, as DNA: TGCGCCAGCAGCCCAGCCCAGGTAGCGCGCACAGATACGCAGTATTTT.

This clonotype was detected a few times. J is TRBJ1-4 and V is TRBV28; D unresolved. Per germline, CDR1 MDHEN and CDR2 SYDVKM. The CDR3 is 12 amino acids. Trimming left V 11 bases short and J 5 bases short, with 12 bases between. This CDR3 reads CASSIANEKLFF. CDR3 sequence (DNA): TGTGCCTCAAGCATAGCCAATGAAAAACTGTTTTTT. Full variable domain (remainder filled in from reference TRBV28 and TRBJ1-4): DVKVTQSSRYLVKRTGEKVFLECVQDMDHENMFWYRQDPGLGLRLIYFSYDVKMKEKGDIPEGYSVSREKKERFSLILESASTNQTSMYLCASSIANEKLFFGSGTQLSVL.

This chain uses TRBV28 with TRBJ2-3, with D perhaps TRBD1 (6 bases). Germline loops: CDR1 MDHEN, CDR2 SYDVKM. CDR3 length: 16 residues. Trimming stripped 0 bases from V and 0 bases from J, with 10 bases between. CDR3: CASSLWTGTSTDTQYF. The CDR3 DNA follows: TGTGCCAGCAGTTTATGGACCGGGACAAGCACAGATACGCAGTATTTT.

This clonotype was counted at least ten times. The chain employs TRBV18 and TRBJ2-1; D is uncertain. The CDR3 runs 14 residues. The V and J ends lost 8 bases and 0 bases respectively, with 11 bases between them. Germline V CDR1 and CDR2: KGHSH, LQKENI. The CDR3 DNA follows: TGTGCCAGCAGCCCGCAAAGCTCCTACAATGAGCAGTTCTTC. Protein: CASSPQSSYNEQFF.

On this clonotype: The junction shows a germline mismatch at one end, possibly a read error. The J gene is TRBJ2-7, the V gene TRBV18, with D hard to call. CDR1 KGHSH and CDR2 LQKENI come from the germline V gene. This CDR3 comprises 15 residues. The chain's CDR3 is CASPPSRRSSYEQYF. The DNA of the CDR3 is TGTGCCAGCCCACCTAGTAGGCGGAGCTCCTACGAGCAGTACTTC.

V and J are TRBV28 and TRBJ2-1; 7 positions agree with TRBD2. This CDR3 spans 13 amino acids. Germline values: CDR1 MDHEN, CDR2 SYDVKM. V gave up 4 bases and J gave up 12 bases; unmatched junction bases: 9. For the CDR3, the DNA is TGTGCCAGCAGTTCAGCGGGAAGCACCCGGCAGTTCTTC. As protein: CASSSAGSTRQFF.

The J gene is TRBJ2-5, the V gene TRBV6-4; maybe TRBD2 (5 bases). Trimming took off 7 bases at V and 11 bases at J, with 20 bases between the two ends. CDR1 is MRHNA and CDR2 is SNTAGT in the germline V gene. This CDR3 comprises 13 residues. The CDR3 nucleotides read TGTGCCAGCACCAGGACTCCCGAGCATGAGCAGTACTTC. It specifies CASTRTPEHEQYF.

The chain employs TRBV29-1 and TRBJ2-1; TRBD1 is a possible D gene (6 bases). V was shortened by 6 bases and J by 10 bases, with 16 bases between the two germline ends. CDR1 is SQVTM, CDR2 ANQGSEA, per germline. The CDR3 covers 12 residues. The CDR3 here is CSVRQVLDEQFF. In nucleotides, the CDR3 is TGCAGCGTACGACAGGTTTTAGACGAGCAGTTCTTC.

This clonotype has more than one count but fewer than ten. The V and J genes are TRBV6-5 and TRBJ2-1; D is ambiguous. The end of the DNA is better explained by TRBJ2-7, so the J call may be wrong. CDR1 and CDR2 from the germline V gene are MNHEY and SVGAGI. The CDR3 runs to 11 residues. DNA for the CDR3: TGTGCCAGCAGTTACACGGGTGAGCAGTACTTC. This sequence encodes CASSYTGEQYF.

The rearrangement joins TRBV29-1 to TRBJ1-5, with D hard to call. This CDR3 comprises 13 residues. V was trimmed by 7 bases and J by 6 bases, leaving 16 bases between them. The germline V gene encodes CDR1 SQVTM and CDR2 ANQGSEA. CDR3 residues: CSAEGGPGQPQHF. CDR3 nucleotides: TGCAGCGCTGAGGGAGGGCCGGGTCAGCCCCAGCATTTT.

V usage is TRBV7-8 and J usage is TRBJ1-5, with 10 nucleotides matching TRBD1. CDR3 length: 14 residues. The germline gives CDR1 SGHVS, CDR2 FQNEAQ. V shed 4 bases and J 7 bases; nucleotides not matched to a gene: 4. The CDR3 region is CASSSGQGMQPQHF. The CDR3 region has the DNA TGTGCCAGCAGCTCGGGACAGGGGATGCAGCCCCAGCATTTT.

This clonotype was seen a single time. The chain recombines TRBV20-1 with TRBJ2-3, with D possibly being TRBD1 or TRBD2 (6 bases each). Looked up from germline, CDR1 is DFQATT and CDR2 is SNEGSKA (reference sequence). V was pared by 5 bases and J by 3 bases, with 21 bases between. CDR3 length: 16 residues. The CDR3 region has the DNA TGCAGTGCTCCCCCCGGGGGCAGGGGCGGGACAGATACGCAGTATTTT. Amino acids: CSAPPGGRGGTDTQYF.

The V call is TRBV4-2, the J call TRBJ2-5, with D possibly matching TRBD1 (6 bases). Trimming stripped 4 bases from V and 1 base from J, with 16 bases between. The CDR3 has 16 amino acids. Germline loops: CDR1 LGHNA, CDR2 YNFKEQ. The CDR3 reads CASSPRGGVLQETQYF. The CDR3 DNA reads TGTGCCAGCAGCCCCCGAGGGGGAGTACTCCAAGAGACCCAGTACTTC.

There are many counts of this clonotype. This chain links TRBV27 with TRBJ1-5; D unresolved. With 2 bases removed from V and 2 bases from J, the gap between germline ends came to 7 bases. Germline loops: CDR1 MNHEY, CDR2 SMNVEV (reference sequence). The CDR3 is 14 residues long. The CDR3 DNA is TGTGCCAGCAGTTTACGTCCGGGCAATCAGCCCCAGCATTTT. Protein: CASSLRPGNQPQHF.

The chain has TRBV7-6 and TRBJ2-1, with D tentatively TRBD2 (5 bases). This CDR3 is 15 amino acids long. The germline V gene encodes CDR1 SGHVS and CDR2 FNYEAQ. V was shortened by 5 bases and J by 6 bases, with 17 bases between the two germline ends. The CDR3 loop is CASSISDSYGNEQFF. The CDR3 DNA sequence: TGTGCCAGCAGCATTAGCGATTCCTATGGCAATGAGCAGTTCTTC.

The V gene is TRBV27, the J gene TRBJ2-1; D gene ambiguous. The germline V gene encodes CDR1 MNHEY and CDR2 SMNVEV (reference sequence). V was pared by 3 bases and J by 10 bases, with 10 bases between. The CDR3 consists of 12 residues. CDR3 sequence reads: CASSFYMGEQFF. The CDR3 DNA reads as TGTGCCAGCAGTTTTTATATGGGGGAGCAGTTCTTC.

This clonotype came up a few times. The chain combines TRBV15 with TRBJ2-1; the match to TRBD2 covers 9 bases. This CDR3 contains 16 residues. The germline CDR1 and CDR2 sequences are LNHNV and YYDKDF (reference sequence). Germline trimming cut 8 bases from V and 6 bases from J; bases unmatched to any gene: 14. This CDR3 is CATFQTKRGVFNEQFF. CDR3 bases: TGTGCCACCTTCCAAACTAAGCGGGGGGTCTTCAATGAGCAGTTCTTC.

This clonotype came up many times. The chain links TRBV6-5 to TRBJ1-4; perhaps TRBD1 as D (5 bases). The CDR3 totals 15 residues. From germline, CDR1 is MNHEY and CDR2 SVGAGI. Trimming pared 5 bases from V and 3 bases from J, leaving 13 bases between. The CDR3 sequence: CASSTGTPANEKLFF. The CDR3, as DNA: TGTGCCAGCAGTACTGGGACTCCCGCTAATGAAAAACTGTTTTTT.

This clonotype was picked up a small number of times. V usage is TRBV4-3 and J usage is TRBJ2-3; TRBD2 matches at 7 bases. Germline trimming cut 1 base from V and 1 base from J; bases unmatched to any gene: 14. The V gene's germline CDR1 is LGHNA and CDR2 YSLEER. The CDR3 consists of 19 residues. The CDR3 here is CASSQGPAGAGPGTDTQYF. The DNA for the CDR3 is TGCGCCAGCAGCCAAGGGCCGGCGGGAGCGGGACCCGGCACAGATACGCAGTATTTT.

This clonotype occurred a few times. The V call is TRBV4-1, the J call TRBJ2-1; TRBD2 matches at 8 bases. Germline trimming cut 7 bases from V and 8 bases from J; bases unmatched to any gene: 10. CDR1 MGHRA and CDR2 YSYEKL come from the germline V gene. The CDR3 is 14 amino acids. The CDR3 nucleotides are TGCGCCAGCAATTTAGCGGGGTCGGGGGATGAGCAGTTCTTC. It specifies CASNLAGSGDEQFF.

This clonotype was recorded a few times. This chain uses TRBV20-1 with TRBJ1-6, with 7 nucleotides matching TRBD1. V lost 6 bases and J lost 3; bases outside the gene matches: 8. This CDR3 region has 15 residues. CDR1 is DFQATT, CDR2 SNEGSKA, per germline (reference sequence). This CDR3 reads CSAPTGPDYNSPLHF. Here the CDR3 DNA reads TGCAGTGCCCCGACAGGGCCTGACTATAATTCACCCCTCCACTTT.

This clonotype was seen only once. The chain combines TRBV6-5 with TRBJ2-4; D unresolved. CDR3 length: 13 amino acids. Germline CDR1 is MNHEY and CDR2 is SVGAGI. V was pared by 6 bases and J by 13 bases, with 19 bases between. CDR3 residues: CASSSPTQYEQYF. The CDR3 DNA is TGTGCCAGCAGCTCCCCAACCCAGTATGAGCAGTACTTC.